This T cell receptor beta chain originates from a study of blood T cell repertoires in COVID-19. Per the authors' pipeline: How many nucleated cells were present was estimated from reference gene primer amplification. The data were produced by immunoSEQ multiplex PCR, yet TCRdb's version contains in-frame clones alone and is incomplete. V and J calls and clone size are those listed in that table; D and trimming were worked out from the DNA. The sample holds approximately 300,000 clones, roughly 90% seen once. Sequenced sample: PBMCs or T cells enriched from blood (not recorded which). The TCR sequence derives from a man between 60 and 70 years old who had recovered from COVID-19.

CDR3: CASSVGPSSSYEQYF. CDR3 in DNA: TGTGCCAGCAGCGTAGGACCCTCTAGCTCCTACGAGCAGTACTTC. The chain is built from TRBV9 and TRBJ2-7; D remains ambiguous. Germline V gene data show CDR1 as SGDLS and CDR2 as YYNGEE. The V end lost 0 bases, the J end lost 0 bases, and 10 bases lay between the germline ends. This CDR3 comprises 15 residues.